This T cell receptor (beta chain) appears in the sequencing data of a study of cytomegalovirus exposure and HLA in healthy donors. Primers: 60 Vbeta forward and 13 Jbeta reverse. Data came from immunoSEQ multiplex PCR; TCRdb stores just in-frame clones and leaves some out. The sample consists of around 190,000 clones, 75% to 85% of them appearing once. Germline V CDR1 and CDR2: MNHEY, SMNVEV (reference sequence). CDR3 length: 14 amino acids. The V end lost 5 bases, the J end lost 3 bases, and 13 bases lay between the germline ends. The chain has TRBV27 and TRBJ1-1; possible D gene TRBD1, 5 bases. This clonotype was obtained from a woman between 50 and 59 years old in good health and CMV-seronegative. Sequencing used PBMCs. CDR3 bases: TGTGCCAGCAGTAAAAGTGGGGGGTACACTGAAGCTTTCTTT. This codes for CASSKSGGYTEAFF.